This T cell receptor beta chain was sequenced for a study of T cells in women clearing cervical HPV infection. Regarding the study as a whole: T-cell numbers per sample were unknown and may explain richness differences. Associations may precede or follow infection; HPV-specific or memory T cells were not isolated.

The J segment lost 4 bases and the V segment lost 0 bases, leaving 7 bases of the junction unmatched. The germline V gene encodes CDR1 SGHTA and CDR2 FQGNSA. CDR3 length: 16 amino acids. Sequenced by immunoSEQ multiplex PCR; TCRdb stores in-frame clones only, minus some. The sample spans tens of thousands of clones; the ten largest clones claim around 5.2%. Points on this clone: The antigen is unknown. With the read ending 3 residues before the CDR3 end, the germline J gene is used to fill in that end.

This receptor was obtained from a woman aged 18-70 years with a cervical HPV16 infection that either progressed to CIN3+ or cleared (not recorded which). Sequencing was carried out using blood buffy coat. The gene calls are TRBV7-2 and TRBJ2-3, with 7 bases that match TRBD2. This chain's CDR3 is CASSLALGLGADTQYF. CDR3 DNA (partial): TGTGCCAGCAGCTTAGCTCTTGGACTAGGGGCAGATACG.